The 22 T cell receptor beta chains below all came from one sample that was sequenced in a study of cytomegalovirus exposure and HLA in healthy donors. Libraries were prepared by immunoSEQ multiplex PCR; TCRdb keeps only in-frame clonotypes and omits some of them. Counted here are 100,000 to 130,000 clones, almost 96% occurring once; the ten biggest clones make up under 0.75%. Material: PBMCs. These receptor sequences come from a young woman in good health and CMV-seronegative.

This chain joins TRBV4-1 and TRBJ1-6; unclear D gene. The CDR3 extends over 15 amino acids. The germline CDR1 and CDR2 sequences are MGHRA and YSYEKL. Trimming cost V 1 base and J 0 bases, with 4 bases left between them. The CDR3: CASSQVSSYNSPLHF. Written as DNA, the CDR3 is TGCGCCAGCAGCCAAGTTAGCTCCTATAATTCACCCCTCCACTTT.

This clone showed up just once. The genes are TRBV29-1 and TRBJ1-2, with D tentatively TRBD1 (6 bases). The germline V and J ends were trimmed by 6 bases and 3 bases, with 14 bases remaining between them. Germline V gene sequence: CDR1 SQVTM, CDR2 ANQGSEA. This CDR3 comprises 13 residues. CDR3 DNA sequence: TGCAGCGTACAACAGGGAAGGGACTATGGCTACACCTTC. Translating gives CSVQQGRDYGYTF.

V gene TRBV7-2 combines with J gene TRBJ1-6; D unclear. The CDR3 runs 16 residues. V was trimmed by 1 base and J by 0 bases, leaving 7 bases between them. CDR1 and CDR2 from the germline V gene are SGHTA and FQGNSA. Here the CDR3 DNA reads TGTGCCAGCAGCTTAGGTCCAGGCTCCTATAATTCACCCCTCCACTTT. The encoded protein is CASSLGPGSYNSPLHF.

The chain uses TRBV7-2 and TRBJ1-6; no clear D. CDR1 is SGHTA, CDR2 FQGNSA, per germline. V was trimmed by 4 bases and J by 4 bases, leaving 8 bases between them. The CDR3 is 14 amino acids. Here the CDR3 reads CASSSRGYNSPLHF. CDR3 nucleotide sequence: TGTGCCAGCAGCTCAAGAGGGTATAATTCACCCCTCCACTTT.

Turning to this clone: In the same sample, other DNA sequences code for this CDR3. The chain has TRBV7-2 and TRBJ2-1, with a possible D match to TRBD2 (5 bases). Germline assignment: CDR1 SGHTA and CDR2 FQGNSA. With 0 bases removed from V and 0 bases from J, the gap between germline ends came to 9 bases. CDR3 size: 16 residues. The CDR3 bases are TGTGCCAGCAGCTTAGCGAGCGGTAGCTCCTACAATGAGCAGTTCTTC. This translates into CASSLASGSSYNEQFF.

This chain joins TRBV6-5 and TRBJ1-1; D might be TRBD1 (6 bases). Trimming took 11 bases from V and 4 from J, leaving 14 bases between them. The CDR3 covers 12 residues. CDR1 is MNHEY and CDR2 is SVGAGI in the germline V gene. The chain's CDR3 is CAAQGLITEAFF. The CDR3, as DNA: TGTGCCGCGCAGGGGTTGATCACTGAAGCTTTCTTT.

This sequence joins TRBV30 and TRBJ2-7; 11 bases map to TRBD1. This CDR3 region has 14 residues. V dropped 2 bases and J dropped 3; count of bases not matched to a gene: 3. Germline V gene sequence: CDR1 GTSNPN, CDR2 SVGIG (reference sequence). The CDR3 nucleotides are TGTGCCTGGAGTCGGGACAGGGGGATCTACGAGCAGTACTTC. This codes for CAWSRDRGIYEQYF.

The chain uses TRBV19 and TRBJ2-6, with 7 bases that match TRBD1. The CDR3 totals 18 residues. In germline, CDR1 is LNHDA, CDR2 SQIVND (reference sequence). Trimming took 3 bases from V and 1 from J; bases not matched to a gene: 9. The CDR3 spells CASSISGQLFSGANVLTF. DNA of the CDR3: TGTGCCAGTAGTATCTCGGGACAGCTATTTTCTGGGGCCAACGTCCTGACTTTC.

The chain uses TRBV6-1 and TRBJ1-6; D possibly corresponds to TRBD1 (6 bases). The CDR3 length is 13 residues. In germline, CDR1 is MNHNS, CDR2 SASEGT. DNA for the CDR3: TGTGTCACCTCGACAGGTGTTAATTCACCCCTCCACTTT. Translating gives CVTSTGVNSPLHF.

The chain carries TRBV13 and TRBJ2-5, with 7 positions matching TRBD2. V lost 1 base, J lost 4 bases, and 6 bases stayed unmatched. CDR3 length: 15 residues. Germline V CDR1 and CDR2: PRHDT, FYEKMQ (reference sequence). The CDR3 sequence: CASSLVVGGRETQYF. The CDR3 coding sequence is TGTGCCAGCAGCTTAGTTGTCGGCGGGAGAGAGACCCAGTACTTC.

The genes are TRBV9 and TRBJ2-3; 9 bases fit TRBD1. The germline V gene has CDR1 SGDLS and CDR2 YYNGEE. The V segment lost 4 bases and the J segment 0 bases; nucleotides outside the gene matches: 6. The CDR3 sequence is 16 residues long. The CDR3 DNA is TGTGCCAGCAGCCCGGGGACAGGGACTAGCACAGATACGCAGTATTTT. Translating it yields CASSPGTGTSTDTQYF.

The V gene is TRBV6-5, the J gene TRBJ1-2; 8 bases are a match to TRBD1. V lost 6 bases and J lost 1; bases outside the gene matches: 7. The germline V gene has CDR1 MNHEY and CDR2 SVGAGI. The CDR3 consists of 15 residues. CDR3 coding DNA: TGTGCCAGCAGGGGCACAGGGGGAGATAACTATGGCTACACCTTC. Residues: CASRGTGGDNYGYTF.

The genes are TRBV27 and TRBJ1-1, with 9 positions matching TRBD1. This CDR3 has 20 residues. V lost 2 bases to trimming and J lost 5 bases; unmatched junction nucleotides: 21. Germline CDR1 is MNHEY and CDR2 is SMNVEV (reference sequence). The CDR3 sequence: CASSLRGTNSGTGLGTEAFF. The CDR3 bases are TGTGCCAGCAGTTTAAGAGGGACCAACTCAGGGACAGGGTTGGGGACTGAAGCTTTCTTT.

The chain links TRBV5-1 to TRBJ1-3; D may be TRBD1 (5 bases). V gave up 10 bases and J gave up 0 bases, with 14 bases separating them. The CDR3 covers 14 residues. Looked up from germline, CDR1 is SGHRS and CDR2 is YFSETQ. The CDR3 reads CASAPGHSGNTIYF. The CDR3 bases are TGCGCCTCTGCTCCAGGGCACTCTGGAAACACCATATATTTT.

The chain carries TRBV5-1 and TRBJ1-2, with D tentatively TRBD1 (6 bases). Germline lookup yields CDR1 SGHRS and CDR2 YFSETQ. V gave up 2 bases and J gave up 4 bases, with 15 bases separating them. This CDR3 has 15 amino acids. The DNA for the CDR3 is TGCGCCAGCAGCTTAGCTACAGGGACGCGCTATGGCTACACCTTC. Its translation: CASSLATGTRYGYTF.

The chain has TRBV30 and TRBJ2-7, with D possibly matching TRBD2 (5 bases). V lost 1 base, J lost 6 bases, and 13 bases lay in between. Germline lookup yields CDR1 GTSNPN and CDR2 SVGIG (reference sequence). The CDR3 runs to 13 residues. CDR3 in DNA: TGTGCCTGGAGTGCTCGAGGGCTAGGCGAGCAGTACTTC. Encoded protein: CAWSARGLGEQYF.

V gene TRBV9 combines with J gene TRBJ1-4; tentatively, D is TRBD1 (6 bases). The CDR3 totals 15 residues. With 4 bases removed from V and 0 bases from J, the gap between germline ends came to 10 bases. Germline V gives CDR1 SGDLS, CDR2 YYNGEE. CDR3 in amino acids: CASSSQGTTNEKLFF. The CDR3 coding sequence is TGTGCCAGCAGCTCACAGGGAACAACTAATGAAAAACTGTTTTTT.

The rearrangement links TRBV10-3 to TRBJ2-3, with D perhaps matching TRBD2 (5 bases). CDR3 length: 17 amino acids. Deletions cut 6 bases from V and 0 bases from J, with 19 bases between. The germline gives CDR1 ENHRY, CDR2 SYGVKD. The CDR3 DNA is TGTGCCATCAGCCTATCCCGGCTGTCGGGAAGCACAGATACGCAGTATTTT. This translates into CAISLSRLSGSTDTQYF.

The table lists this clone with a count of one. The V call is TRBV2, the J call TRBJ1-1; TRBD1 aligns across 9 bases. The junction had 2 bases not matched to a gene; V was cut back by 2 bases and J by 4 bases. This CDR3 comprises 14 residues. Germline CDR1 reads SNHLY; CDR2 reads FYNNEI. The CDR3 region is CASSEWGQGTEAFF. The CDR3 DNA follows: TGTGCCAGCAGTGAATGGGGACAGGGCACTGAAGCTTTCTTT.

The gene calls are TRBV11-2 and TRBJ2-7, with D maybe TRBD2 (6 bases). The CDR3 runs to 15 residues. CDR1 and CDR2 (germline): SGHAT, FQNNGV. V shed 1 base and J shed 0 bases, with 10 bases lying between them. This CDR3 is CASSLGGDGSYEQYF. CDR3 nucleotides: TGTGCCAGCAGCTTAGGGGGGGACGGCTCCTACGAGCAGTACTTC.

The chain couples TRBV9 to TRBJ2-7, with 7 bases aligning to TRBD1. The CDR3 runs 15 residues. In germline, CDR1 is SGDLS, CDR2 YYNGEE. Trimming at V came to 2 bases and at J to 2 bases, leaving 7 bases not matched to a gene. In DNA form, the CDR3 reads TGTGCCAGCAGCGTCCACTGGGGACAGACCTACGAGCAGTACTTC. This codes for CASSVHWGQTYEQYF.

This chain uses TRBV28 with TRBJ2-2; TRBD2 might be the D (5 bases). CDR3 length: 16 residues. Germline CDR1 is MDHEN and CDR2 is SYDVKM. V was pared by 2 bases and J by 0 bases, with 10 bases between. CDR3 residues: CASSLGQDSNTGELFF. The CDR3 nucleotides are TGTGCCAGCAGTTTAGGGCAGGACTCGAACACCGGGGAGCTGTTTTTT.